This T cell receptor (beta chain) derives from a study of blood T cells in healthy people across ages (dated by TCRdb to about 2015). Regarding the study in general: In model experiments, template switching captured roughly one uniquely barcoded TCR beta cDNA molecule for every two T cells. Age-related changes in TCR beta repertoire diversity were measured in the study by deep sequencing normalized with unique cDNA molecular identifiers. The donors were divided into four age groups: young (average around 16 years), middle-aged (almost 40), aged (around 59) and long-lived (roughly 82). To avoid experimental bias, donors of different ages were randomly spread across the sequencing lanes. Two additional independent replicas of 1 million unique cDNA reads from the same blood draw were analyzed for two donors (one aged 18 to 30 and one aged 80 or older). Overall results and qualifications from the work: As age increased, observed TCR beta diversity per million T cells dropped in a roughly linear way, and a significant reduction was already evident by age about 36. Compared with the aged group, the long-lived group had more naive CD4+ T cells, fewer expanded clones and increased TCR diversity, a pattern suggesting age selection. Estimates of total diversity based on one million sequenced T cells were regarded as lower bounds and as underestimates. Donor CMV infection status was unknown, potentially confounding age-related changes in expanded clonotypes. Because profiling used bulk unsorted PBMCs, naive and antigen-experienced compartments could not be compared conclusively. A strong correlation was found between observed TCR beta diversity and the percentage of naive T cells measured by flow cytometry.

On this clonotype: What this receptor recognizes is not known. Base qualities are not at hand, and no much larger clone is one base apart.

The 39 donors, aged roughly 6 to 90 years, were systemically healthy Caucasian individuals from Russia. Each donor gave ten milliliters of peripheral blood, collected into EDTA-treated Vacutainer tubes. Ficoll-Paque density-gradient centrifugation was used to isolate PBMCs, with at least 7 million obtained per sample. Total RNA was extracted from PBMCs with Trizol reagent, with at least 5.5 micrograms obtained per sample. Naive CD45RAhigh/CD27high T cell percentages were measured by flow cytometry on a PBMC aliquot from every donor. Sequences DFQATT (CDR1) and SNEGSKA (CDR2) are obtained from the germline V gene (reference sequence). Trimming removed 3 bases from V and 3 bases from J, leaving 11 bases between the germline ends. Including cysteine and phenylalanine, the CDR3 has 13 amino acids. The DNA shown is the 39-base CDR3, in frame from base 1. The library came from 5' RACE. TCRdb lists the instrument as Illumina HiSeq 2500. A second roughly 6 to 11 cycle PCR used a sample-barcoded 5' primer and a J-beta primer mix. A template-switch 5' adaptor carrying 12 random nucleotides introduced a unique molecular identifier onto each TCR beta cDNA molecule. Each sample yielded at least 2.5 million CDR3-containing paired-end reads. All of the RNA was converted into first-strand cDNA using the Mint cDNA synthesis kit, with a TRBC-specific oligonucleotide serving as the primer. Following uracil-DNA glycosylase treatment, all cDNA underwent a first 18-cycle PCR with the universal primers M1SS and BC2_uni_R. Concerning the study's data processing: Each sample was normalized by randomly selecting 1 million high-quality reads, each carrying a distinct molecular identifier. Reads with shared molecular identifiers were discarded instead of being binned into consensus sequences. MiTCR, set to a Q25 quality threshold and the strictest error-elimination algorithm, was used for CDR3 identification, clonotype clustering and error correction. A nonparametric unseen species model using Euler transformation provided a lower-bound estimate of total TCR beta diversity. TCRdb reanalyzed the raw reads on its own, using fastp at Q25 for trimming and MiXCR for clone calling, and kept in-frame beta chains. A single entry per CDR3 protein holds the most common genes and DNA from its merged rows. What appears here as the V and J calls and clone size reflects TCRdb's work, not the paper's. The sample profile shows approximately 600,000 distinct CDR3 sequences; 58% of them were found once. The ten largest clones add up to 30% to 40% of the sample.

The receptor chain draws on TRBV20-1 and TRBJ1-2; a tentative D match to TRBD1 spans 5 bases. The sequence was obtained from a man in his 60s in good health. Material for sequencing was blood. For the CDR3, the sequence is CSARDGGDYGYTF. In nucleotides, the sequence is TGCAGTGCTAGGGACGGAGGGGACTATGGCTACACCTTC.